This TCR beta chain was captured by sequencing in a study of cytomegalovirus exposure and HLA in healthy donors. The ends were cut back, 5 bases at V and 6 bases at J, with 17 bases in the middle. Germline V gene sequence: CDR1 SEHNR, CDR2 FQNEAQ (reference sequence). The CDR3 is made up of 15 amino acids. The primer mix had 60 Vbeta and 13 Jbeta primers. Here immunoSEQ multiplex PCR was the method, and the copy in TCRdb shows in-frame clones only, minus some. The repertoire holds about 140,000 clones, with about 82% as singletons. Sequenced material: PBMCs. The TCR originated in a man aged 25-40 years in good health and CMV-seronegative. The V and J genes are TRBV7-9 and TRBJ1-3, with a weak D call TRBD1 (5 bases). The CDR3 here is CASSPGQGKENTIYF. CDR3 nucleotide sequence: TGTGCCAGCAGCCCCGGTCAGGGAAAAGAAAACACCATATATTTT.